This T cell receptor (beta chain) came from a study of CD8 T cells in ankylosing spondylitis. TCRdb fed the 5' RACE reads into MiXCR, producing one record per CDR3 protein. The table has about 150,000 distinct CDR3 sequences, 25% to 35% seen once. The study, taken as a whole, reports: Within ankylosing spondylitis blood, a TCR beta motif made up of several highly homologous variants appeared to be characteristic. In reactive arthritis synovial fluid and blood, some motif variants had been reported before. As for the disease-linked clones, they showed a CD8+ phenotype and occurred at relatively low frequencies in peripheral blood.

This CDR3 has 15 residues. Germline V gene sequence: CDR1 SNHLY, CDR2 FYNNEI. The ends lost 7 bases at V and 2 bases at J; junction bases unmatched: 8. As concerns this clonotype: Its antigen remains unknown.

This TCR derives from a male donor with ankylosing spondylitis. Sequencing was performed on synovial fluid, either unsorted or a sorted T cell fraction (not recorded which). The genes are TRBV2 and TRBJ1-2; 9 bases align to TRBD1. The CDR3 bases are TGTGCCAGCACCCGATCCGGGACAGGGAACTATGGCTACACCTTC. It is translated as CASTRSGTGNYGYTF. The whole variable domain, remainder taken from reference TRBV2 and TRBJ1-2, is EPEVTQTPSHQVTQMGQEVILRCVPISNHLYFYWYRQILGQKVEFLVSFYNNEISEKSEIFDDQFSVERPDGSNFTLKIRSTKLEDSAMYFCASTRSGTGNYGYTFGSGTRLTVV.